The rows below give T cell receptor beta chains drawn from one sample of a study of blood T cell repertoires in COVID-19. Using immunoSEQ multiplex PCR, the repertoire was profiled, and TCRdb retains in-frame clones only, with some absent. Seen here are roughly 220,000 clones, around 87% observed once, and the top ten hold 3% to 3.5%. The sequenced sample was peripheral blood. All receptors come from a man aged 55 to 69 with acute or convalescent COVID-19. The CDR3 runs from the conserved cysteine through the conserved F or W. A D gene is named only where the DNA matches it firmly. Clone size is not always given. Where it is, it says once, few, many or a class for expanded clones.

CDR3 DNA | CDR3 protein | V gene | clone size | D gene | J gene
TGTGCCAGCAGTTTACGACGGGGGGCGACCTACGAGCAGTACTTC | CASSLRRGATYEQYF | TRBV28 | . | . | TRBJ2-7
TGTGCCAGCAGCTTGGTGGCAGGGCCGAGGAGCAATCAGCCCCAGCATTTT | CASSLVAGPRSNQPQHF | TRBV5-8 | . | . | TRBJ1-5
TGTGCCAGCAGTTTACCCCAGGGGGCTGTCGGGGAGCTGTTTTTT | CASSLPQGAVGELFF | TRBV28 | . | TRBD1 | TRBJ2-2
TGTGCCAGCAGCGACAGCCTCGTCAGGGGGGAGCAGTACTTC | CASSDSLVRGEQYF | TRBV7-6 | . | TRBD1 | TRBJ2-7
TGTGCCAGCAGTTACTCGCAGGGCTCAGGGGCAGCTAACTATGGCTACACCTTC | CASSYSQGSGAANYGYTF | TRBV6-7 | few | . | TRBJ1-2
TGTGCCAGCTTCACGGACAGGGGGAAGTACGAGCAGTACTTC | CASFTDRGKYEQYF | TRBV18 | . | TRBD1 | TRBJ2-7
TGTGCCAGCAGCTCACTAGCGGGGGGCACAGATACGCAGTATTTT | CASSSLAGGTDTQYF | TRBV7-8 | . | TRBD2 | TRBJ2-3
TGTGCCAGCAGCCAGCTAACTAGCGGGGGGTCCCGCAATGAGCAGTTCTTC | CASSQLTSGGSRNEQFF | TRBV4-2 | once | TRBD2 | TRBJ2-1
TGTGCCAGCAGCTTGGCTTCGGGTCAAGTGAACACTGAAGCTTTCTTT | CASSLASGQVNTEAFF | TRBV5-5 | . | . | TRBJ1-1
TGCGCCAGCAGTGAGGGGGGAGGCTACGAGCAGTACTTC | CASSEGGGYEQYF | TRBV10-1 | . | . | TRBJ2-7
TGTGCCAGCAGCCAGAGCTCCTACGAGCAGTACTTC | CASSQSSYEQYF | TRBV3-1/TRBV3-2 | once | . | TRBJ2-7